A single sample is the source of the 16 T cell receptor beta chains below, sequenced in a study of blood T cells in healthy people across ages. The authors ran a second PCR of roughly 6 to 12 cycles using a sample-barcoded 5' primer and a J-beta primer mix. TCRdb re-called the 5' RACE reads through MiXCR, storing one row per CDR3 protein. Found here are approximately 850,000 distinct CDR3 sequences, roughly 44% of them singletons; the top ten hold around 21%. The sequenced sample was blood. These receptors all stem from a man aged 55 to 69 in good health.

The CDR3: CSARNSSGANVLTF. In DNA form, the CDR3 reads TGCAGTGCTAGGAATAGCTCTGGGGCCAACGTCCTGACTTTC. J is TRBJ2-6 and V is TRBV20-1, with D hard to call. Deletions cut 3 bases from V and 0 bases from J, with 6 bases between. The CDR3 is 14 amino acids. In germline, CDR1 is DFQATT, CDR2 SNEGSKA (reference sequence).

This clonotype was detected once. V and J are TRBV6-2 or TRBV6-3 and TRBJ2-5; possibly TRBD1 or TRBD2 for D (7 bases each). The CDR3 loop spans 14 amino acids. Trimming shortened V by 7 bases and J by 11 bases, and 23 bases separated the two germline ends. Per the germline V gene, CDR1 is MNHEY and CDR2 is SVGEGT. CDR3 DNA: TGTGCCAGCATCAGGGGGGGCCGCATCAATGAGCAGTACTTC. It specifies CASIRGGRINEQYF.

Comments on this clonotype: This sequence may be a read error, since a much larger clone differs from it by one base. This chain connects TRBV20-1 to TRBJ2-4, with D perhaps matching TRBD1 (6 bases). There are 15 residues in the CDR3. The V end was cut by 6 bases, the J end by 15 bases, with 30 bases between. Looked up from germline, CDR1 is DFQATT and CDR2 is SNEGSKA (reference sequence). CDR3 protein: CSAPTGNVASYERYF. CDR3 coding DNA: TGCAGTGCACCTACAGGGAATGTCGCCTCCTACGAGCGGTACTTC.

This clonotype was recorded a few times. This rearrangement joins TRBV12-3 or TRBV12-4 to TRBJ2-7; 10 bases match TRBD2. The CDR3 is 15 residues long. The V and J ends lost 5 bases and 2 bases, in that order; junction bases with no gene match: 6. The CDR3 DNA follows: TGTGCCAGCAGTCCCGAGCGGGGGGGCCCCTACGAGCAGTACTTC. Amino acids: CASSPERGGPYEQYF.

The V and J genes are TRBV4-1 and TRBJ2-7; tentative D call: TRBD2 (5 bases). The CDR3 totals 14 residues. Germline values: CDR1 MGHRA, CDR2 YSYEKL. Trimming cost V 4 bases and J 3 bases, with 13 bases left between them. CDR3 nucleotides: TGCGCCAGCAGCCCCCCAACTAGGAACTACGAGCAGTACTTC. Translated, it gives CASSPPTRNYEQYF.

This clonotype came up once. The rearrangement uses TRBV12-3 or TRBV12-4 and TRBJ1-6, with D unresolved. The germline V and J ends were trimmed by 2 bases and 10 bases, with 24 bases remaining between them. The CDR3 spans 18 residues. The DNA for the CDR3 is TGTGCCAGCAGTTTACGCCCGGTGGGGAGTCAGAAGTCGTCACCCCTCCACTTT. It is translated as CASSLRPVGSQKSSPLHF.

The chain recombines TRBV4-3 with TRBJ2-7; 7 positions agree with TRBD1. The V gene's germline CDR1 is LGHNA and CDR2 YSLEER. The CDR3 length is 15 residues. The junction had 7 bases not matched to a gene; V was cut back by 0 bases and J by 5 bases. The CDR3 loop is CASSQDGQVWNEQYF. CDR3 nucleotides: TGCGCCAGCAGCCAAGACGGACAGGTTTGGAACGAGCAGTACTTC.

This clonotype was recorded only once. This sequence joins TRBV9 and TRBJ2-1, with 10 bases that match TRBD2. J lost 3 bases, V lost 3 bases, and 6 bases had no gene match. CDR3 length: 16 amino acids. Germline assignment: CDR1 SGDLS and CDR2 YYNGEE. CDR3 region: CASSAGAGGGYNEQFF. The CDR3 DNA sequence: TGTGCCAGCAGCGCTGGAGCGGGGGGGGGCTACAATGAGCAGTTCTTC.

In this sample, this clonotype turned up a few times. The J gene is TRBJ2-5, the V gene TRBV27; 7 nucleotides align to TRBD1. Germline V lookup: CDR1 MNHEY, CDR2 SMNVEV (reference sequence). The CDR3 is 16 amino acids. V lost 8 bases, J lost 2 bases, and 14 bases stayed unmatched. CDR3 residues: CASGPGQGVTQETQYF. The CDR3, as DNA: TGTGCCAGCGGACCGGGGCAGGGGGTAACGCAAGAGACCCAGTACTTC.

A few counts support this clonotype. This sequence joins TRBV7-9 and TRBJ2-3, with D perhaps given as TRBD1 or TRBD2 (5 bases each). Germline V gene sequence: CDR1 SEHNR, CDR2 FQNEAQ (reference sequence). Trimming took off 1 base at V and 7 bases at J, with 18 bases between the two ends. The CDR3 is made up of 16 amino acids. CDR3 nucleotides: TGTGCCAGCAGCTTAGGGGACCGGGATTCTGCGAATACGCAGTATTTT. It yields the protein CASSLGDRDSANTQYF. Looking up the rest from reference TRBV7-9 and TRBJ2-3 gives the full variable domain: DTGVSQNPRHKITKRGQNVTFRCDPISEHNRLYWYRQTLGQGPEFLTYFQNEAQLEKSRLLSDRFSAERPKGSFSTLEIQRTEQGDSAMYLCASSLGDRDSANTQYFGPGTRLTVL.

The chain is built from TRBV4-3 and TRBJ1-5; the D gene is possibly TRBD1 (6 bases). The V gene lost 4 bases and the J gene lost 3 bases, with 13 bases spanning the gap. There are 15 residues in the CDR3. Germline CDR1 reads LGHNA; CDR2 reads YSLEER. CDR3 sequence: CASSRGTGINQPQHF. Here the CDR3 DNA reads TGCGCCAGCAGCCGAGGAACAGGGATCAATCAGCCCCAGCATTTT.

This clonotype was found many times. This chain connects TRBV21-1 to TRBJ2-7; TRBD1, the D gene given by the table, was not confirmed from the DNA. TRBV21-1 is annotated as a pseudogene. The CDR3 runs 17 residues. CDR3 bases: TGTGCCAGCAGCAAAAAGGGACAGACAATCCTTTCCTACGAGCAGTACTTC. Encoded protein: CASSKKGQTILSYEQYF.

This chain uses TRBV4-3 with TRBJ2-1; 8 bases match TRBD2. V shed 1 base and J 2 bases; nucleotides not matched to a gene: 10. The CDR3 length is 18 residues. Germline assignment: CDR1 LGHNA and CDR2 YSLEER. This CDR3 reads CASSQATHLAGTYNEQFF. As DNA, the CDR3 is TGCGCCAGCAGCCAAGCAACCCACTTAGCGGGGACCTACAATGAGCAGTTCTTC.

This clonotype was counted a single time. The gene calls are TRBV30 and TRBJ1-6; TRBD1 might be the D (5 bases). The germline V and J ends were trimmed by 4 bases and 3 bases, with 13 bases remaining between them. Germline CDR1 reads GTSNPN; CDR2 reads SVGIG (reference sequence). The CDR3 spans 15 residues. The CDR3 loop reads CAWKNGGDYNSPLHF. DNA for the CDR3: TGTGCCTGGAAGAATGGGGGGGACTATAATTCACCCCTCCACTTT.

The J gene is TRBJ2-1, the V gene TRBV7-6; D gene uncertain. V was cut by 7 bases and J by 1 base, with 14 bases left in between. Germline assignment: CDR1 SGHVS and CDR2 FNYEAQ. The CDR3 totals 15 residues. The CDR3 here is CASTASLSSYNEQFF. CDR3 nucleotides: TGTGCCAGCACCGCTTCCCTCTCGTCCTACAATGAGCAGTTCTTC.

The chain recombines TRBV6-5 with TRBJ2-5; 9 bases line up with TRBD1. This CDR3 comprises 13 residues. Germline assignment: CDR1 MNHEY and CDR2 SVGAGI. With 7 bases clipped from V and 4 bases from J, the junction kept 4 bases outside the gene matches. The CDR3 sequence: CASKTGGGETQYF. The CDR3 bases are TGTGCCAGCAAGACAGGGGGGGGAGAGACCCAGTACTTC.